A selection of T cell receptor beta chains follows, all from one sample in a study of cytomegalovirus exposure and HLA in healthy donors. Method: immunoSEQ multiplex PCR; TCRdb's copy keeps in-frame clones and lacks some. The table records around 200,000 clones, roughly 79% of them present only once. Sequencing was performed on PBMCs. The receptor source for this set is a man aged 30 to 45 in good health and CMV-seronegative. CDR3s include the opening cysteine and the closing phenylalanine or tryptophan. D genes are given only for firm matches. Clone size is stated in some rows and not others, as once, few, many or a class when expanded.

cdr3_aa cdr3_nt j_call clone_size d_call v_call
CASRGTESYEQYF TGTGCCAGCAGGGGGACAGAGAGTTACGAGCAGTACTTC TRBJ2-7 few TRBD1 TRBV28
CAGSPPGGYNEQFF TGTGCCGGCAGTCCCCCGGGGGGGTACAATGAGCAGTTCTTC TRBJ2-1 NA TRBD2 TRBV27
CASSLGPGDQPQHF TGTGCCAGCTCACTGGGACCGGGGGATCAGCCCCAGCATTTT TRBJ1-5 NA NA TRBV18
CASRGGYSNQPQHF TGTGCCAGCCGGGGGGGATATAGCAATCAGCCCCAGCATTTT TRBJ1-5 NA NA TRBV28
CASSPGLAGVREQYF TGTGCCAGCAGTCCCGGACTAGCGGGAGTTCGCGAGCAGTACTTC TRBJ2-7 NA TRBD2 TRBV27
CATNSATSGRSEQYF TGTGCCACGAACTCTGCGACTAGCGGGAGGTCTGAGCAGTACTTC TRBJ2-5 NA TRBD2 TRBV10-3
CASHLGGGIYGYTF TGTGCCAGCCACCTCGGGGGAGGAATCTATGGCTACACCTTC TRBJ1-2 NA NA TRBV6-1
CASRPGLAEVAKNIQYF TGTGCCAGCAGACCAGGACTAGCGGAGGTAGCCAAAAACATTCAGTACTTC TRBJ2-4 NA TRBD2 TRBV7-9
CASSRGDRGTYGYTF TGTGCCAGCAGTCGGGGTGACAGGGGGACCTATGGCTACACCTTC TRBJ1-2 NA TRBD1 TRBV2
CASSQLTANTEAFF TGCGCCAGCAGCCAGTTAACAGCGAACACTGAAGCTTTCTTT TRBJ1-1 NA NA TRBV4-1
CASARWSTDTQYF TGTGCCAGCGCCCGGTGGTCCACAGATACGCAGTATTTT TRBJ2-3 NA NA TRBV28
CSVTGGSGHEQYF TGCAGCGTTACTGGCGGGAGCGGCCACGAGCAGTACTTC TRBJ2-7 NA TRBD2 TRBV29-1
CASSQDVTIGEQYF TGCGCCAGCAGCCAAGATGTGACTATTGGTGAGCAGTACTTC TRBJ2-7 NA NA TRBV4-1
CASSESGRANEQFF TGTGCCAGCAGCGAAAGCGGGAGGGCGAATGAGCAGTTCTTC TRBJ2-1 NA TRBD2 TRBV9
CSVATGGEKLFF TGCAGCGTGGCGACAGGGGGCGAAAAACTGTTTTTT TRBJ1-4 NA TRBD1 TRBV29-1
CASSYRDGVHTQYF TGTGCCAGCAGTTATAGAGACGGGGTCCATACGCAGTATTTT TRBJ2-3 few NA TRBV6-5
CASSFGDSYEQYF TGTGCCAGCAGCTTTGGGGACTCCTACGAGCAGTACTTC TRBJ2-7 few NA TRBV5-6
CASSQLGLATGELFF TGTGCCAGCAGCCAACTTGGACTAGCCACCGGGGAGCTGTTTTTT TRBJ2-2 NA TRBD2 TRBV14
CASSKRETYNEQFF TGCGCCAGCAGTAAGCGGGAGACCTACAATGAGCAGTTCTTC TRBJ2-1 NA TRBD2 TRBV5-1
CASSLGGGRAKNIQYF TGTGCCAGCAGCTTAGGAGGGGGCCGTGCCAAAAACATTCAGTACTTC TRBJ2-4 few TRBD1 TRBV7-9
CASSLGGQLNTEAFF TGTGCCAGCAGCCTAGGGGGACAGCTGAACACTGAAGCTTTCTTT TRBJ1-1 NA TRBD1 TRBV14
CASSNPREGLYEQFF TGTGCCAGCAGCAACCCCCGGGAGGGCCTCTATGAGCAGTTCTTC TRBJ2-1 once TRBD2 TRBV6-5
CASSLGHNTGELFF TGTGCCAGCAGCCTGGGACATAACACCGGGGAGCTGTTTTTT TRBJ2-2 NA NA TRBV7-8
CASSWDSAETQYF TGTGCCAGCAGCTGGGATAGCGCGGAGACCCAGTACTTC TRBJ2-5 NA NA TRBV5-4
CASSSGRAANTGELFF TGTGCCAGTTCTAGCGGGAGGGCCGCGAACACCGGGGAGCTGTTTTTT TRBJ2-2 NA TRBD2 TRBV6-6
CASSYSTGTGGYEQYF TGTGCCAGCAGTTACTCGACCGGGACAGGGGGTTACGAGCAGTACTTC TRBJ2-7 NA TRBD1 TRBV6-5
CASTSIRGQGSGANVLTF TGCGCCAGCACCTCGATTCGGGGACAGGGATCTGGGGCCAACGTCCTGACTTTC TRBJ2-6 NA TRBD1 TRBV5-1
CASRRVGDTQYF TGTGCCAGTAGGAGGGTGGGGGATACGCAGTATTTT TRBJ2-3 NA NA TRBV19
CASKAERDRGRGANYGYTF TGTGCCAGCAAGGCCGAAAGGGACAGGGGGAGGGGAGCTAACTATGGCTACACCTTC TRBJ1-2 NA TRBD1 TRBV2
CAAAGTSTDTQYF TGTGCCGCAGCGGGGACAAGCACAGATACGCAGTATTTT TRBJ2-3 NA NA TRBV25-1
CASSSRGGSSFPGNEQFF TGTGCCAGCAGCTCAAGGGGCGGGAGTTCTTTCCCCGGGAATGAGCAGTTCTTC TRBJ2-1 NA TRBD2 TRBV7-3
CASRSIRDSPGELFF TGTGCCAGCAGATCTATCCGGGACAGTCCCGGGGAGCTGTTTTTT TRBJ2-2 NA TRBD1 TRBV7-8
CASSEQGVNEQFF TGTGCCAGCAGTGAACAGGGCGTCAATGAGCAGTTCTTC TRBJ2-1 NA NA TRBV2
CASSHPQTSGNTDTQYF TGCGCCAGCAGCCACCCCCAGACTAGCGGGAACACAGATACGCAGTATTTT TRBJ2-3 NA TRBD2 TRBV4-1
CASSPISSYGYTF TGTGCCAGCAGTCCCATTAGCTCGTATGGCTACACCTTC TRBJ1-2 NA NA TRBV27
CASKEESSYNSPLHF TGTGCCAGTAAAGAGGAGAGCTCCTATAATTCACCCCTCCACTTT TRBJ1-6 NA NA TRBV27
CASSTYDRGPQAFF TGTGCCAGTAGTACGTATGACAGGGGCCCGCAAGCTTTCTTT TRBJ1-1 NA TRBD1 TRBV19
CASSQEISTDTQYF TGCGCCAGCAGCCAGGAGATAAGCACAGATACGCAGTATTTT TRBJ2-3 NA NA TRBV4-1
CASSLLEETEAFF TGTGCCAGCAGTTTACTCGAGGAAACTGAAGCTTTCTTT TRBJ1-1 NA NA TRBV27
CASRGLAGASEQFF TGTGCCAGCAGGGGACTAGCGGGAGCGAGTGAGCAGTTCTTC TRBJ2-1 once TRBD2 TRBV6-1
CASSRQGDTGELFF TGTGCCAGTAGTCGGCAGGGCGACACCGGGGAGCTGTTTTTT TRBJ2-2 NA NA TRBV19
CASSFQNTGELFF TGTGCCAGTAGTTTTCAGAACACCGGGGAGCTGTTTTTT TRBJ2-2 NA NA TRBV19
CATSETGSYGYTF TGTGCCACCAGCGAGACAGGAAGCTATGGCTACACCTTC TRBJ1-2 NA NA TRBV15
CAWNGGFDKQFF TGTGCCTGGAATGGAGGGTTCGATAAGCAGTTCTTC TRBJ2-1 NA NA TRBV30
CASSGGALREQYF TGTGCCAGTAGTGGAGGGGCGCTCCGGGAGCAGTACTTC TRBJ2-7 NA NA TRBV19
CATSWGQGKETQYF TGTGCCACCAGCTGGGGACAGGGAAAAGAGACCCAGTACTTC TRBJ2-5 NA TRBD1 TRBV15
CASSLGPPSGTSTDTQYF TGCGCCAGCAGCTTGGGCCCCCCTAGCGGGACTAGCACAGATACGCAGTATTTT TRBJ2-3 NA TRBD2 TRBV5-1
CASSQFFAGQYEQFF TGTGCCAGCAGCCAATTTTTTGCCGGACAATATGAGCAGTTCTTC TRBJ2-1 NA NA TRBV4-2
CASSPATGISYEQYF TGCGCCAGCAGCCCCGCGACAGGAATATCCTACGAGCAGTACTTC TRBJ2-7 NA NA TRBV5-1
CASSPGLAFNEQFF TGTGCCAGCAGTCCGGGACTAGCGTTTAATGAGCAGTTCTTC TRBJ2-1 NA TRBD2 TRBV6-5
CASSLGQQTYNEQFF TGTGCCAGCAGCTTAGGACAGCAGACCTACAATGAGCAGTTCTTC TRBJ2-1 NA NA TRBV11-3
CASNAGAYSNEQFF TGTGCCAGTAATGCGGGAGCTTATTCCAATGAGCAGTTCTTC TRBJ2-1 NA TRBD2 TRBV19
CASNARTGSPLHF TGCGCCAGCAATGCGAGGACAGGTTCACCCCTCCACTTT TRBJ1-6 NA TRBD1 TRBV10-1
CASSDGGATDYGYTF TGTGCCAGCAGTGATGGCGGGGCTACGGACTATGGCTACACCTTC TRBJ1-2 once NA TRBV25-1
CAWRGQGASYNTEAFF TGTGCCTGGAGGGGACAGGGGGCTTCGTATAACACTGAAGCTTTCTTT TRBJ1-1 NA TRBD1 TRBV30